The next 30 T cell receptor beta chains were all read from a single sample in a study of spatial heterogeneity in lung cancer. The study's findings and limits: Counts of expanded alpha and beta TCRs within tumors tracked the tumor nonsynonymous mutation count.

TCRdb reprocessed the 5' RACE reads via MiXCR and lists one record per CDR3 protein. This table holds roughly 18,000 distinct CDR3 sequences, over 7% found once. Indicated time point: sample taken at primary tumor resection. These receptors lack a known antigen. This material consisted of lung tumor tissue, taken at surgery. Receptors originate from a female donor with early-stage non-small cell lung cancer.

This clonotype has at least ten counts. The chain has TRBV11-2 and TRBJ2-5; D gene ambiguous. CDR3 size: 11 residues. V was clipped by 0 bases and J by 4 bases, with 0 bases between them. Germline CDR1 reads SGHAT; CDR2 reads FQNNGV. The CDR3: CASSLEETQYF. CDR3 bases: TGTGCCAGCAGCTTAGAAGAGACCCAGTACTTC.

This clonotype was counted at least ten times. This chain uses TRBV7-8 with TRBJ2-3; no clear D gene. Germline loops: CDR1 SGHVS, CDR2 FQNEAQ. The CDR3 covers 13 residues. V was cut by 5 bases and J by 6 bases, with 12 bases left in between. The DNA of the CDR3 is TGTGCCAGCAGCCGCGGCTCCCGGGATACGCAGTATTTT. It yields the protein CASSRGSRDTQYF.

This rearrangement joins TRBV4-1 to TRBJ2-5, with 8 bases matching TRBD2. There are 15 residues in the CDR3. Losses at the gene ends were 1 base for V and 5 bases for J; bases not matched to a gene: 6. The germline V gene encodes CDR1 MGHRA and CDR2 YSYEKL. In DNA, the CDR3 is TGCGCCAGCAGCCAAGTTGGTAGCGGGGTTGAGACCCAGTACTTC. It encodes CASSQVGSGVETQYF.

The sample holds many counts of this clonotype. V is TRBV27 and J is TRBJ1-3, with 7 nucleotides matching TRBD1. Germline V CDR1 and CDR2: MNHEY, SMNVEV (reference sequence). Trimming at V came to 3 bases and at J to 0 bases, leaving 5 bases not matched to a gene. This CDR3 has 16 residues. This CDR3 reads CASSLRGQISGNTIYF. The CDR3 coding sequence is TGTGCCAGCAGTTTGAGGGGGCAGATCTCTGGAAACACCATATATTTT.

The sample holds a few counts of this clonotype. The chain is built from TRBV7-2 and TRBJ2-3; 11 nucleotides agree with TRBD2. The CDR3 totals 17 residues. Germline loops: CDR1 SGHTA, CDR2 FQGNSA. The V segment lost 5 bases and the J segment 5 bases; nucleotides outside the gene matches: 12. CDR3 nucleotide sequence: TGTGCCAGCAGCCCGGGCGTTAGCGGGGGGGCGGAAGATACGCAGTATTTT. Translation gives CASSPGVSGGAEDTQYF.

This clonotype has more than one count but fewer than ten. The chain uses TRBV6-1 and TRBJ1-5; D is perhaps TRBD1 (6 bases). V was shortened by 8 bases and J by 5 bases, with 16 bases between the two germline ends. Germline V gene lookup returns CDR1 MNHNS and CDR2 SASEGT. This CDR3 is built from 14 residues. The CDR3: CASSQQGMDQPQHF. DNA of the CDR3: TGTGCCAGCTCCCAACAGGGAATGGATCAGCCCCAGCATTTT.

The chain joins TRBV12-3 or TRBV12-4 to TRBJ1-1; no reliable D call. The CDR3 runs to 14 residues. V shed 6 bases and J shed 1 base, with 12 bases lying between them. CDR3 bases: TGTGCCAGCAGCCCCGGAGGGCCGAACACTGAAGCTTTCTTT. Amino acid sequence: CASSPGGPNTEAFF.

By proportion, this clonotype is medium-sized. The CDR3 coding sequence is TGTGCCAGCAGCCTCTTTGATGGACAGGGGGCGGACGGCTACACCTTC. This sequence encodes CASSLFDGQGADGYTF. The chain is built from TRBV9 and TRBJ1-2; TRBD1 matches 11 bases. Germline V lookup: CDR1 SGDLS, CDR2 YYNGEE. The CDR3 is 16 amino acids. V trimming: 4 bases; J trimming: 8 bases; junction bases outside the gene matches: 13.

This clonotype occurred many times. This chain joins TRBV18 and TRBJ2-2, with D unresolved. The V and J ends lost 1 base and 1 base respectively, with 10 bases between them. The V gene's germline CDR1 is KGHSH and CDR2 LQKENI. The CDR3 is made up of 16 amino acids. The CDR3 DNA reads TGTGCCAGCTCACCACTTACTATAATGAACACCGGGGAGCTGTTTTTT. This encodes CASSPLTIMNTGELFF.

In this sample, this clonotype turned up many times. CDR3 DNA: TGTGCCAGCGACAACAGCTTCGCGAGGGACGAGCAGTACTTC. Amino acids: CASDNSFARDEQYF. The V gene is TRBV6-2 or TRBV6-3, the J gene TRBJ2-7; perhaps TRBD2 as D (5 bases). V was clipped by 8 bases and J by 5 bases, with 19 bases between them. The germline V gene encodes CDR1 MNHEY and CDR2 SVGEGT. The CDR3 has 14 amino acids.

This clonotype was observed at least ten times. The rearrangement uses TRBV9 and TRBJ2-3; D unclear. The CDR3 contains 13 residues. The V and J ends lost 0 bases and 5 bases respectively, with 7 bases between them. Germline CDR1 reads SGDLS; CDR2 reads YYNGEE. CDR3: CASSVAPRDTQYF. In nucleotides, the CDR3 is TGTGCCAGCAGCGTAGCCCCCAGAGATACGCAGTATTTT.

About this clonotype: A much larger clone lies a single base off, so this may be a read error. The genes are TRBV7-2 and TRBJ2-1, with TRBD2 matching over 8 bases. Germline CDR1 is SGHTA and CDR2 is FQGNSA. The CDR3 is made up of 13 amino acids. The CDR3 DNA reads as TGTGTCAGCAGCTTAGGTCTTAGCGGGGATCTGTCCTTC. Its translation: CVSSLGLSGDLSF.

This clonotype has ten or more counts. V usage is TRBV7-2 and J usage is TRBJ1-3; TRBD1 matches 11 bases. V trimming: 4 bases; J trimming: 0 bases; junction bases outside the gene matches: 5. Germline-derived CDR1 and CDR2 are SGHTA and FQGNSA. The CDR3 has 17 amino acids. CDR3 sequence (DNA): TGTGCCAGCAGCTCCCGGACAGGGGGCTTCTCTGGAAACACCATATATTTT. Its protein product is CASSSRTGGFSGNTIYF.

The J gene is TRBJ1-1, the V gene TRBV29-1; perhaps TRBD1 as D (6 bases). CDR1 SQVTM and CDR2 ANQGSEA come from the germline V gene. The CDR3 length is 13 residues. V lost 7 bases, J lost 5 bases, and 17 bases lay in between. CDR3: CSAERGRGTEAFF. As DNA, the CDR3 is TGCAGCGCCGAACGGGGGCGAGGGACTGAAGCTTTCTTT.

This clonotype appeared many times. The chain couples TRBV3-1 to TRBJ1-1; D ambiguous. This CDR3 has 14 amino acids. With 2 bases removed from V and 1 base from J, the gap between germline ends came to 8 bases. Germline V gene sequence: CDR1 LGHDT, CDR2 YNNKEL (reference sequence). This chain's CDR3 is CASSQLDANTEAFF. CDR3 DNA sequence: TGTGCCAGCAGCCAACTCGACGCGAACACTGAAGCTTTCTTT.

This clonotype was counted at least ten times. The CDR3 DNA follows: TGCGCCAGCAGCTTTGAGGAGGGCCGCACCGGGGAGCTGTTTTTT. This translates into CASSFEEGRTGELFF. The chain joins TRBV5-1 to TRBJ2-2, with a tentative D call TRBD2 (6 bases). Germline V gene data show CDR1 as SGHRS and CDR2 as YFSETQ. CDR3 length: 15 amino acids. Trimming cost V 2 bases and J 4 bases, with 12 bases left between them.

By share of the sample, this clonotype is medium-sized (0.01 to 0.1%). The chain links TRBV2 to TRBJ2-1; 10 bases are shared with TRBD2. V shed 3 bases, J shed 7 bases, and the junction held 3 bases outside the gene matches. CDR3 length: 14 amino acids. Germline CDR1 reads SNHLY; CDR2 reads FYNNEI. Here the CDR3 DNA reads TGTGCCAGCAGTGATAGCGGGGGGAATAATGAGCAGTTCTTC. This codes for CASSDSGGNNEQFF.

The CDR3 DNA sequence: TGTGCCAGCAGGCCCTCGACAGGGGCCACAGATACGCAGTATTTT. Translating it yields CASRPSTGATDTQYF. V gene TRBV6-6 combines with J gene TRBJ2-3; 8 bases agree with TRBD1. Unmatched junction bases numbered 7, after V lost 6 bases and J lost 2 bases. The CDR3 sequence is 15 residues long. Germline loops: CDR1 MNHNY, CDR2 SVGAGI (reference sequence).

The gene calls are TRBV15 and TRBJ2-1; TRBD2 agrees at 12 bases. V was clipped by 3 bases and J by 5 bases; unmatched bases: 2. The CDR3 extends over 15 amino acids. CDR1 LNHNV and CDR2 YYDKDF come from the germline V gene (reference sequence). CDR3 coding DNA: TGTGCCACCAGCAGCCTAGCGGGGGGGAACAATGAGCAGTTCTTC. Translating it yields CATSSLAGGNNEQFF.

Here the CDR3 DNA reads TGTGCCTGGACTCGACAGGAGACCCAGTACTTC. Encoded protein: CAWTRQETQYF. V and J are TRBV30 and TRBJ2-5, with D possibly TRBD1 on 5 matching bases. V was shortened by 4 bases and J by 5 bases, with 8 bases between the two germline ends. The CDR3 consists of 11 residues. The germline V gene encodes CDR1 GTSNPN and CDR2 SVGIG (reference sequence).

The table lists this clonotype with many counts. V is TRBV28 and J is TRBJ1-1; maybe TRBD1 (6 bases). The CDR3 length is 14 residues. Germline-derived CDR1 and CDR2 are MDHEN and SYDVKM. Trimming shortened V by 4 bases and J by 0 bases, and 9 bases separated the two germline ends. CDR3 nucleotide sequence: TGTGCCAGCAGTTCCACAGGGATGAACACTGAAGCTTTCTTT. Residues: CASSSTGMNTEAFF. Using reference TRBV28 and TRBJ1-1 for the parts outside the CDR3, the full variable domain is DVKVTQSSRYLVKRTGEKVFLECVQDMDHENMFWYRQDPGLGLRLIYFSYDVKMKEKGDIPEGYSVSREKKERFSLILESASTNQTSMYLCASSSTGMNTEAFFGQGTRLTVV.

This clonotype appeared many times. The chain couples TRBV28 to TRBJ2-4; TRBD2 aligns across 7 bases. With V trimmed by 4 bases and J by 6 bases, 6 bases remained unmatched. Per the germline V gene, CDR1 is MDHEN and CDR2 is SYDVKM. The CDR3 length is 14 residues. The CDR3 nucleotides read TGTGCCAGCAGTTGGGGGGGATCCAGAAACATTCAGTACTTC. Amino acid sequence: CASSWGGSRNIQYF.

In its sample, this clonotype ranks as medium-sized. The CDR3 nucleotides are TGCGCCAGCAGCCAAGATCTAGCAGTACATACGCAGTATTTT. Translated: CASSQDLAVHTQYF. The chain joins TRBV4-3 to TRBJ2-3; D may be TRBD2 (5 bases). V was shortened by 0 bases and J by 7 bases, with 11 bases between the two germline ends. Looked up from germline, CDR1 is LGHNA and CDR2 is YSLEER. This CDR3 region has 14 residues.

This clonotype was recorded at least ten times. The chain carries TRBV6-5 and TRBJ2-3; D not resolved. This CDR3 contains 21 residues. The germline V gene has CDR1 MNHEY and CDR2 SVGAGI. Trimming cost V 0 bases and J 0 bases, with 25 bases left between them. The CDR3 loop is CASSYSPDKGAVHASTDTQYF. Written as DNA, the CDR3 is TGTGCCAGCAGTTACTCCCCCGACAAGGGTGCAGTCCATGCTAGCACAGATACGCAGTATTTT.

The V call is TRBV30, the J call TRBJ2-7; TRBD1 is a possible D gene (6 bases). The CDR3 loop spans 13 amino acids. Germline V gives CDR1 GTSNPN, CDR2 SVGIG (reference sequence). Trimming cost V 6 bases and J 1 base, with 13 bases left between them. CDR3 sequence reads: CACGRDKSYEQYF. CDR3 DNA sequence: TGTGCCTGCGGTAGGGACAAGTCCTACGAGCAGTACTTC.

This rearrangement joins TRBV19 to TRBJ2-1; D unclear. The CDR3 spans 14 residues. The V end was cut by 8 bases, the J end by 3 bases, with 14 bases between. The germline V gene encodes CDR1 LNHDA and CDR2 SQIVND (reference sequence). The CDR3 coding sequence is TGTGCCAGTGGTAACTACCTCAGCTACAATGAGCAGTTCTTC. Translating gives CASGNYLSYNEQFF.

V and J are TRBV7-2 and TRBJ2-1; D is uncertain. With 4 bases removed from V and 4 bases from J, the gap between germline ends came to 8 bases. The CDR3 contains 13 residues. Germline CDR1 reads SGHTA; CDR2 reads FQGNSA. The CDR3 here is CASSSELYNEQFF. The DNA for the CDR3 is TGTGCCAGCAGCTCAGAACTGTACAATGAGCAGTTCTTC.

This clonotype was recorded many times. This chain uses TRBV20-1 with TRBJ2-7; possible D gene TRBD2, 5 bases. CDR3 size: 13 residues. Germline CDR1 DFQATT, CDR2 SNEGSKA (reference sequence). V shed 6 bases and J shed 2 bases, with 14 bases lying between them. Here the CDR3 reads CSAVVATTYEQYF. The CDR3 DNA reads as TGCAGTGCCGTAGTAGCGACTACCTACGAGCAGTACTTC.

This clonotype was observed many times. The chain employs TRBV11-2 and TRBJ1-1; 7 bases line up with TRBD1. The germline CDR1 and CDR2 sequences are SGHAT and FQNNGV. There are 13 residues in the CDR3. V lost 2 bases, J lost 5 bases, and 2 bases stayed unmatched. CDR3 amino acids: CASSLTGETEAFF. The CDR3 DNA is TGTGCCAGCAGCTTAACAGGGGAGACTGAAGCTTTCTTT.

In its sample, this clonotype was seen many times. CDR3 sequence (DNA): TGCGCCAGCAGTCCTTCCGGGACAGGCCACAATGAGCAGTTCTTC. It encodes CASSPSGTGHNEQFF. The chain recombines TRBV5-1 with TRBJ2-1; 8 nucleotides line up with TRBD1. This CDR3 is 15 amino acids long. Trimming took 5 bases from V and 5 from J; bases not matched to a gene: 9. Germline V CDR1 and CDR2: SGHRS, YFSETQ.